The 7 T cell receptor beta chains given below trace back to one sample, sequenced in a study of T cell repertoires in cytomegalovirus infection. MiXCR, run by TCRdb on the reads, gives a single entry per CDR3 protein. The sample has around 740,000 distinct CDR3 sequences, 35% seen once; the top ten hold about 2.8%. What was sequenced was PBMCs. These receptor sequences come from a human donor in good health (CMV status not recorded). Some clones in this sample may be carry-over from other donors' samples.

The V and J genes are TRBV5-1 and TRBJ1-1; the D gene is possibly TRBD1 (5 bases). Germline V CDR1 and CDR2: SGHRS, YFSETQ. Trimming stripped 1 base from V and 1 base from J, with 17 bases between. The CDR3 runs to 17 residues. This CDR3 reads CASSLLGDRIGNTEAFF. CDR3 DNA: TGCGCCAGCAGCTTGTTGGGGGACCGAATTGGGAACACTGAAGCTTTCTTT.

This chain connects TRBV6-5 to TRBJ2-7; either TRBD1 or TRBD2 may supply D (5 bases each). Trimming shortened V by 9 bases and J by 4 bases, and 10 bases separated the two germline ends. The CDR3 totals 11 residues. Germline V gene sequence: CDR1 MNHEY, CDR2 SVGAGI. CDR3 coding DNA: TGTGCCAGTAAAGAGGGGTACGAGCAGTACTTC. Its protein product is CASKEGYEQYF.

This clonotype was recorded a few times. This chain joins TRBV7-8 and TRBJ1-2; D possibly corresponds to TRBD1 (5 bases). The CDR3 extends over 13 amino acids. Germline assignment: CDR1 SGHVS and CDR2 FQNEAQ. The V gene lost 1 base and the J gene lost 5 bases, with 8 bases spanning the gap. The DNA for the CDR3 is TGTGCCAGCAGCTTAGGATCAGGGTATGGCTACACCTTC. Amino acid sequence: CASSLGSGYGYTF.

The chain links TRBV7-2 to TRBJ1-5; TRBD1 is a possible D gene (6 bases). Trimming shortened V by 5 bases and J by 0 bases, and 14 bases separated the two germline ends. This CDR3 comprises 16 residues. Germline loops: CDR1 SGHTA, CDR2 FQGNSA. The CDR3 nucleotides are TGTGCCAGCAGCCTGATCGGGACACCTAGCAATCAGCCCCAGCATTTT. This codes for CASSLIGTPSNQPQHF.

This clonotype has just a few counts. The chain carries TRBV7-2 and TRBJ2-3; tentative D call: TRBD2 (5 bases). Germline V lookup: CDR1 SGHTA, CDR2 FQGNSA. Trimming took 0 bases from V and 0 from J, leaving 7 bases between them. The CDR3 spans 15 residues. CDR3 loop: CASSLARTSTDTQYF. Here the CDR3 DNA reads TGTGCCAGCAGCTTAGCGAGGACTAGCACAGATACGCAGTATTTT.

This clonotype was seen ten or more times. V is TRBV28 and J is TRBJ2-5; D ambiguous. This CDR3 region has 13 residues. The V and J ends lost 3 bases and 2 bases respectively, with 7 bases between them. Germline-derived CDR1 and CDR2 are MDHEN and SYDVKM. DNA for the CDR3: TGTGCCAGCAGTTTTAACGGACAAGAGACCCAGTACTTC. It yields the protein CASSFNGQETQYF.

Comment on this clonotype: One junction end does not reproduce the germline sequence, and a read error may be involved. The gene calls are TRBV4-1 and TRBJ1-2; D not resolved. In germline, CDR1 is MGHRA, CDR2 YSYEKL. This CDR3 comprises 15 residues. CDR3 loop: CASSQDPTGEEGYTF. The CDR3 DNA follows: TGTGCCAGCAGCCAAGATCCGACCGGAGAGGAAGGCTACACCTTC.